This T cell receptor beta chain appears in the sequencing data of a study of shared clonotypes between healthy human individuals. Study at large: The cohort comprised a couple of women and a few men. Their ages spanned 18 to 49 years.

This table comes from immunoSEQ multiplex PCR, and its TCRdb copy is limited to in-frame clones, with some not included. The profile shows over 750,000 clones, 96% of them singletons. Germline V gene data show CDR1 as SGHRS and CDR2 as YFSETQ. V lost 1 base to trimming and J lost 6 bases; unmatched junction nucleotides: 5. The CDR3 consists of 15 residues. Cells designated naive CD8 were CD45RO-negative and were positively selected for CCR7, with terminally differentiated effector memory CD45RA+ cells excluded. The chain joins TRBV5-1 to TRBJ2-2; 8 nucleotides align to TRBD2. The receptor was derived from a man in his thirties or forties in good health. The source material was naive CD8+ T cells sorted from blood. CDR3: CASSLSSGSPGELFF. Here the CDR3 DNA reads TGCGCCAGCAGCTTGTCCAGCGGGAGTCCCGGGGAGCTGTTTTTT.